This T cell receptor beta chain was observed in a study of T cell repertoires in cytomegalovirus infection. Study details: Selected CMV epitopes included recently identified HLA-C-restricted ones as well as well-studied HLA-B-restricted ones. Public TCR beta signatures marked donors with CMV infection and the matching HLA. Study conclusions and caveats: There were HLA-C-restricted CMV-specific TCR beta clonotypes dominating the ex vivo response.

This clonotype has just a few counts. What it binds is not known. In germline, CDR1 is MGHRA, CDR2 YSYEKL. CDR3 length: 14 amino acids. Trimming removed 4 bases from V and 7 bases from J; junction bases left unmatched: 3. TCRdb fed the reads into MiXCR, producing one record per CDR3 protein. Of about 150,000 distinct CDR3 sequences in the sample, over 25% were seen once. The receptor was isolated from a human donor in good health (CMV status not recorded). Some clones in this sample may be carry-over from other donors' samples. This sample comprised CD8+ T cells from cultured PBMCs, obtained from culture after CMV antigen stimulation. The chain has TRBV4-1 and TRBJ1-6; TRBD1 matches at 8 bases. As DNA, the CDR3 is TGCGCCAGCAGCCTGACAGGGGAGAATTCACCCCTCCACTTT. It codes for CASSLTGENSPLHF.